The present entry profiles one T cell receptor (beta chain) with its context. The target antigen is unknown. This sample is drawn from a study of T cell repertoires in cytomegalovirus infection. Findings and caveats of the study: People with CMV and the relevant HLA were identified by cumulative public TCR beta family frequency.

TCRdb re-analysed the reads in MiXCR, keeping a single row per CDR3 protein. The table records hundreds of thousands of distinct CDR3 sequences, about a third of them present only once. This receptor was obtained from a human donor in good health (CMV status not recorded). Some clones in this sample may be carry-over from other donors' samples. Source: cultured CD8+ T cells from PBMCs, taken from culture after CMV antigen stimulation.

The CDR3 spells CASSSTSVEQFF. Here the CDR3 DNA reads TGTGCCAGCAGTTCTACTAGCGTTGAGCAGTTCTTC. The chain has TRBV6-2 or TRBV6-3 and TRBJ2-1; 7 nucleotides match TRBD2. Germline V gene lookup returns CDR1 MNHEY and CDR2 SVGEGT. This CDR3 comprises 12 residues. V lost 4 bases, J lost 9 bases, and 3 bases stayed unmatched.